This T cell receptor (beta chain) was captured in a study of OX40 agonist ivuxolimab in advanced cancers. General study points: Both CD4+ and CD8+ T cell populations in blood had undergone clonal expansion by week 6 at 0.1 to 3.0 mg/kg. Antigen specificity was not determined for the expanded peripheral T cells. Near-lowest levels of clonal expansion characterized partial responders at 0.1-3.0 mg/kg. Some nonresponders likewise displayed low normalized T-cell clonal expansion.

The CDR3 is made up of 12 amino acids. From germline, CDR1 is GTSNPN and CDR2 SVGIG (reference sequence). With 4 bases removed from V and 4 bases from J, the gap between germline ends came to 10 bases. Assay: immunoSEQ multiplex PCR; the TCRdb copy retains only in-frame clones and omits some. The table lists roughly 91,000 clones, roughly 89% of them singletons. Concerning this clone: Its target is unknown.

The source is an adult with an advanced solid tumor such as melanoma, head and neck, liver or kidney cancer. This sample comprised CD4+ or CD8+ T cells sorted from blood, obtained in a trial of the OX40 agonist ivuxolimab. The V gene is TRBV30, the J gene TRBJ2-5; D unclear. CDR3 bases: TGTGCCTGGACAAGGCTCGCAGAGACCCAGTACTTC. It codes for CAWTRLAETQYF.